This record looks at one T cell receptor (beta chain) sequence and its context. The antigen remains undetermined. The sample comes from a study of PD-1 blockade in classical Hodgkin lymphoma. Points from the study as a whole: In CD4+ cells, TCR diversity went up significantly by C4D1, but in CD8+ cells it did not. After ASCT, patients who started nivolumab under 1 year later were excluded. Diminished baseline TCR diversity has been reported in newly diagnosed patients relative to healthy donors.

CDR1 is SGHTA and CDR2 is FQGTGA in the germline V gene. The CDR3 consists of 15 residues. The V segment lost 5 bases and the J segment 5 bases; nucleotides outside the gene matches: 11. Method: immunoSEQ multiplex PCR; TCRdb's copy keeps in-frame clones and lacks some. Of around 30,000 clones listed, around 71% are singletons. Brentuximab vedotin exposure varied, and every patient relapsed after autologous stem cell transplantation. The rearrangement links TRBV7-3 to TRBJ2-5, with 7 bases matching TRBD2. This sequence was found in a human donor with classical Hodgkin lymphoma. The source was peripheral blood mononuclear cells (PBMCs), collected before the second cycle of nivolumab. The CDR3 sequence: CASSLNAGEGETQYF. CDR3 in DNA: TGTGCCAGCAGCCTCAATGCGGGGGAGGGGGAGACCCAGTACTTC.